This TCR beta chain was captured in a study of cytomegalovirus exposure and HLA in healthy donors. For the study at large: Roughly 80 million unique TCRs from HLA-typed donors made up an early data release.

CDR1 is KGHSH, CDR2 LQKENI, per germline. The CDR3 is made up of 14 amino acids. V trimming: 5 bases; J trimming: 3 bases; junction bases outside the gene matches: 3. Study-wide results and limits: Data from an earlier analysis indicated that most TCR beta V segments were productive either about 90% or about 30% of the time.

In the case of this clone: Antigen: not known.

Primers for the PCR totalled 60 Vbeta and 13 Jbeta. Profiled with immunoSEQ multiplex PCR; TCRdb holds only in-frame clones, not every one. The sample shows around 100,000 clones, approximately 66% of them seen only once. The material sequenced was PBMCs. The V gene is TRBV18, the J gene TRBJ2-7; 11 nucleotides match TRBD2. The receptor comes from a woman between 45 and 60 years old in good health and CMV-seronegative. CDR3 in DNA: TGTGCCAGCTCATCCGGGACTAGCGGCTACGAGCAGTACTTC. This encodes CASSSGTSGYEQYF.